This T cell receptor (beta chain) was recorded in a study of blood T cell repertoires in COVID-19. In the study overall: Sources were T cells, B-cell-depleted T cells, or PBMCs; the material itself was cDNA or gDNA.

Using immunoSEQ multiplex PCR, the repertoire was profiled, and TCRdb retains in-frame clones only, with some absent. The sample lists approximately 220,000 clones; around nine tenths were seen once. CDR3 length: 12 residues. V lost 2 bases, J lost 4 bases, and 5 bases lay in between. Germline CDR1 is MDHEN and CDR2 is SYDVKM. The clonotype originates from a man in his fifties or sixties who had recovered from COVID-19. The sequenced material came from peripheral blood. This rearrangement joins TRBV28 to TRBJ1-1, with D hard to call. Written as DNA, the CDR3 is TGTGCCAGCAGTTTAAGCATCACTGAAGCTTTCTTT. Translation: CASSLSITEAFF.